Presented here are 14 T cell receptor delta chains from one specimen sequenced in a study of gamma-delta T cells after stem cell transplantation. TCRdb reprocessed the RT-PCR reads using CATT. The top ten clones hold about 12% of a sample with more than 4,500 delta-chain clones, approximately 9% of them seen once. Sequenced input: gamma-delta T cells. Receptor source: a human donor. It is not recorded whose cells these are; they may come from a transplant donor.

This clone occurred a few times. Since a far larger clone is one base different, this is likely a read error. The same CDR3 also results from other DNA sequences found in this sample. This chain uses TRDV2 with TRDJ1; 8 nucleotides line up with TRDD3. Trimming removed 4 bases from V and 2 bases from J; junction bases left unmatched: 23. CDR1 and CDR2 from the germline V gene are GEAIGNYY and EKD. CDR3 length equals 20 residues. The CDR3 bases are TGTGCCTGTGAATCCCTGGAGAAAACTGGGGGCATCCGTGGGACCGATAAACTCATCTTT. Its protein is CACESLEKTGGIRGTDKLIF.

The rearrangement uses TRDV2 and TRDJ1; 8 positions match TRDD3. Germline values: CDR1 GEAIGNYY, CDR2 EKD. Losses at the gene ends were 3 bases for V and 0 bases for J; bases not matched to a gene: 5. CDR3 length: 15 amino acids. Written as DNA, the CDR3 is TGTGCCTGTGACTCCCTGGGGGAGTACACCGATAAACTCATCTTT. Translating gives CACDSLGEYTDKLIF.

Details on this clone: A read error is likely here: a far larger clone is one base away. The chain links TRDV2 to TRDJ1; a weak D match, TRDD3 (6 bases). Trimming removed 0 bases from V and 0 bases from J, with 37 bases in between. Germline CDR1 and CDR2: GEAIGNYY and EKD. The CDR3 runs to 24 residues. CDR3 protein: CACDTVSSNDPGDPRNYYTDKLIF. The CDR3 region has the DNA TGTGCCTGTGACACCGTTTCCTCTAATGATCCTGGGGATCCACGCAACTACTACACCGATAAACTCATCTTT.

In its sample, this clone ranks as large. In the same sample, other DNA sequences code for this CDR3. This chain uses TRDV2 with TRDJ1; 8 nucleotides align to TRDD3. The CDR3 is 18 amino acids. Unmatched junction bases numbered 13, after V lost 0 bases and J lost 2 bases. CDR1 GEAIGNYY and CDR2 EKD come from the germline V gene. CDR3 DNA sequence: TGTGCCTGTGACACCCTTATTAGGGATACGCGAGGGACCGATAAACTCATCTTT. Translation gives CACDTLIRDTRGTDKLIF.

This clone was seen more than once but under ten times. The TCRdb protein, from a much larger clone, departs from this DNA's translation at residue 12, likely by read error; the protein shown derives from the DNA. The chain couples TRDV2 to TRDJ1; the match to TRDD3 covers 8 bases. The CDR3 runs 14 residues. CDR1 and CDR2 from the germline V gene are GEAIGNYY and EKD. The CDR3 bases are TGTGCCTGTGATGCTGTACTGGGGGCCGATAAACGCATCTTT. As protein: CACDAVLGADKRIF.

To note about this clone: At the DNA level, this CDR3 is encoded by other sequences in the same sample as well. The V gene is TRDV2, the J gene TRDJ1; 8 nucleotides align to TRDD3. The CDR3 sequence is 17 residues long. From germline, CDR1 is GEAIGNYY and CDR2 EKD. With V trimmed by 3 bases and J by 0 bases, 11 bases remained unmatched. The CDR3 DNA reads as TGTGCCTGTGACGACTTACTGGGGGCCCCTCACACCGATAAACTCATCTTT. This gives the protein CACDDLLGAPHTDKLIF.

Notes on this clone: The protein in TCRdb stems from a much larger clone and differs at residue 14 from this DNA's translation, likely a read error; here the protein is translated from the DNA. The chain combines TRDV2 with TRDJ1; 13 nucleotides align to TRDD3. CDR3 size: 19 residues. CDR1 is GEAIGNYY, CDR2 EKD, per germline. V shed 1 base and J 3 bases; nucleotides not matched to a gene: 13. The CDR3 coding sequence is TGTGCCTGTGACACAATTACTGGGGGATACGCTCCCTACGCCGATAAACTCATCTTT. Residues: CACDTITGGYAPYADKLIF.

The called J gene is TRDJ1, whereas the V gene has no call. This CDR3 region has 15 residues. CDR3 amino acids: CASVSSVSNSDKLIF. The CDR3 DNA is TGTGCCAGCGTCTCTTCCGTGAGTAACTCCGATAAACTCATCTTT.

Relative to its sample, this clone is medium-sized. V and J are TRDV2 and TRDJ1; D is unclear. V lost 3 bases and J lost 0, with 10 bases in between. The germline CDR1 and CDR2 sequences are GEAIGNYY and EKD. The CDR3 is made up of 14 amino acids. The CDR3 DNA sequence: TGTGCCTGTGACCTCCTTTCCGACACCGATAAACTCATCTTT. This sequence encodes CACDLLSDTDKLIF.

By proportion, this clone is large. The rearrangement links TRDV2 to TRDJ2; 13 bases are shared with TRDD3. This CDR3 region has 20 residues. The V segment lost 0 bases and the J segment 0 bases; nucleotides outside the gene matches: 9. CDR1 and CDR2 (germline): GEAIGNYY, EKD. The CDR3 region is CACDTALGDTAGALTAQLFF. In nucleotides, the CDR3 is TGTGCCTGTGACACCGCACTGGGGGATACGGCCGGCGCTTTGACAGCACAACTCTTCTTT.

The V gene is TRDV2, the J gene TRDJ1; 7 nucleotides agree with TRDD2. V gave up 5 bases and J gave up 2 bases; unmatched junction bases: 16. The CDR3 is 17 amino acids. Germline-derived CDR1 and CDR2 are GEAIGNYY and EKD. The CDR3 coding sequence is TGTGCCTGTGCCCGAAGGCCTTCCTTTTCGTCGACCGATAAACTCATCTTT. Its protein product is CACARRPSFSSTDKLIF.

This clone appeared a few times. This rearrangement joins TRDV2 to TRDJ1; D is perhaps TRDD3 (6 bases). Germline assignment: CDR1 GEAIGNYY and CDR2 EKD. Between the trimmed V and J ends, which lost 3 bases and 0 bases, there was a span of 19 bases. CDR3 length: 17 residues. The DNA for the CDR3 is TGTGCCTGTGACTCTTCCCCTTCGAGGGGATACACCGATAAACTCATCTTT. It translates to CACDSSPSRGYTDKLIF.

This clone was seen a few times. This chain uses TRDV2 with TRDJ1, with 13 bases lining up with TRDD3. The V gene end was trimmed by 3 bases and the J gene end by 0 bases; junction bases not matched to a gene: 12. There are 19 residues in the CDR3. Germline V gene lookup returns CDR1 GEAIGNYY and CDR2 EKD. CDR3 DNA sequence: TGTGCCTGTGACCCCGTACTGGGGGATACGAGCGCGTACACCGATAAACTCATCTTT. Its protein is CACDPVLGDTSAYTDKLIF.

This clone has just a few counts. TCRdb pairs this DNA with a much larger clone's protein that differs at residue 7, likely a read error; the protein shown was translated from the DNA. The CDR3 DNA reads as TGTGCCTGTGACGCCCAGGGCTCCTGGGACACCCGACAGATGTTTTTC. Translating it yields CACDAQGSWDTRQMFF. The J gene is TRDJ3, the V gene TRDV2; no reliable D call. This CDR3 region has 16 residues. The V gene's germline CDR1 is GEAIGNYY and CDR2 EKD. Trimming removed 3 bases from V and 0 bases from J, with 8 bases in between.